These 26 T cell receptor beta chains were sequenced from one sample in a study of T cell responses to AZD1222 COVID-19 vaccine. Measured with immunoSEQ multiplex PCR; TCRdb has only the in-frame clones, and not every one. Among roughly 140,000 clones listed, roughly nine tenths were seen once. Here the sequenced sample was peripheral blood, taken on day 0 of AZD1222 vaccination. Every receptor here comes from an adult in good health.

The chain links TRBV2 to TRBJ1-5, with a possible D match to TRBD1 (5 bases). Between the trimmed V and J ends, which lost 3 bases and 10 bases, there was a span of 13 bases. The CDR3 runs 13 residues. Germline CDR1 is SNHLY and CDR2 is FYNNEI. The DNA for the CDR3 is TGTGCCAGCAGTGAGACAGAGTTCGCTCCCCAGCATTTT. This gives the protein CASSETEFAPQHF. The entire variable domain, with the rest obtained from reference TRBV2 and TRBJ1-5, is as follows: EPEVTQTPSHQVTQMGQEVILRCVPISNHLYFYWYRQILGQKVEFLVSFYNNEISEKSEIFDDQFSVERPDGSNFTLKIRSTKLEDSAMYFCASSETEFAPQHFGDGTRLSIL.

The chain links TRBV6-5 to TRBJ1-1; D is perhaps TRBD1 (6 bases). The ends were cut back, 6 bases at V and 2 bases at J, with 16 bases in the middle. Per germline, CDR1 MNHEY and CDR2 SVGAGI. The CDR3 is 15 amino acids. CDR3 protein: CASSLSTGINTEAFF. Written as DNA, the CDR3 is TGTGCCAGCAGCCTCTCGACAGGAATCAACACTGAAGCTTTCTTT.

The chain links TRBV2 to TRBJ1-6; D not resolved. Germline CDR1 is SNHLY and CDR2 is FYNNEI. With 5 bases removed from V and 9 bases from J, the gap between germline ends came to 11 bases. This CDR3 contains 13 residues. CDR3 DNA: TGTGCCAGCAGTTTCGGGGAGGGTTCACCCCTCCACTTT. It translates to CASSFGEGSPLHF.

This rearrangement joins TRBV11-2 to TRBJ1-2; the D gene is possibly TRBD1 (6 bases). The CDR3 is 11 residues long. Trimming removed 7 bases at V and 7 bases at J, with 10 bases between. Germline lookup yields CDR1 SGHAT and CDR2 FQNNGV. The DNA of the CDR3 is TGTGCCAGCACCTCGGGGGCTGGCTACACCTTC. This translates into CASTSGAGYTF. Based on the CDR3 plus reference TRBV11-2 and TRBJ1-2, the full variable domain is EAGVAQSPRYKIIEKRQSVAFWCNPISGHATLYWYQQILGQGPKLLIQFQNNGVVDDSQLPKDRFSAERLKGVDSTLKIQPAKLEDSAVYLCASTSGAGYTFGSGTRLTVV.

The V gene is TRBV24-1, the J gene TRBJ1-6, with D hard to call. V lost 7 bases to trimming and J lost 0 bases, with 0 bases between them. This CDR3 spans 12 amino acids. Germline CDR1 KGHDR, CDR2 SFDVKD. Here the CDR3 DNA reads TGTGCCACCAGCTCCTATAATTCACCCCTCCACTTT. Its translation: CATSSYNSPLHF.

In DNA, the CDR3 is TGTGCCAGCAGCCAATTCACGAGACAGTACTTC. Translation: CASSQFTRQYF. This sequence joins TRBV3-1 (or the pseudogene TRBV3-2) and TRBJ2-7; D not certain. The CDR3 has 11 residues. The V gene lost 2 bases and the J gene lost 10 bases, with 9 bases spanning the gap. The V gene's germline CDR1 is LGHDT and CDR2 YNNKEL (reference sequence).

This clone was observed a handful of times. The chain is built from TRBV7-8 and TRBJ2-5; no firm D call. The germline V gene encodes CDR1 SGHVS and CDR2 FQNEAQ. Between the trimmed V and J ends, which lost 4 bases and 1 base, there was a span of 7 bases. The CDR3 is 13 residues long. The CDR3 is CASSSLIQETQYF. The DNA for the CDR3 is TGTGCCAGCAGCTCCCTTATCCAAGAGACCCAGTACTTC.

This clone was recorded a few times. The rearrangement uses TRBV2 and TRBJ1-1; D possibly corresponds to TRBD1 (6 bases). Germline V gene sequence: CDR1 SNHLY, CDR2 FYNNEI. Trimming cost V 6 bases and J 1 base, with 9 bases left between them. The CDR3 has 13 amino acids. CDR3 in amino acids: CASRTQGNTEAFF. For the CDR3, the DNA is TGTGCCAGCAGGACACAGGGGAACACTGAAGCTTTCTTT.

J is TRBJ1-2 and V is TRBV5-5; TRBD1 aligns across 7 bases. Germline V CDR1 and CDR2: SGHKS, YYEKEE (reference sequence). V trimming: 0 bases; J trimming: 4 bases; junction bases outside the gene matches: 15. The length of the CDR3 is 18 residues. The CDR3 reads CASSLVLLGGGRGYGYTF. The CDR3 nucleotides are TGTGCCAGCAGCTTGGTTCTATTAGGAGGGGGCCGGGGCTATGGCTACACCTTC.

This clone was found once. The chain links TRBV19 to TRBJ1-3; TRBD1 might be the D (6 bases). The V gene's germline CDR1 is LNHDA and CDR2 SQIVND (reference sequence). The CDR3 sequence is 15 residues long. V lost 6 bases and J lost 3, with 15 bases in between. In nucleotides, the CDR3 is TGTGCCAGTAGCCCCACAGGGTACGTTGGAAACACCATATATTTT. Its protein product is CASSPTGYVGNTIYF.

J is TRBJ1-2 and V is TRBV2; D gene unclear. V lost 8 bases to trimming and J lost 2 bases, with 3 bases between them. Germline assignment: CDR1 SNHLY and CDR2 FYNNEI. CDR3 length: 10 amino acids. Here the CDR3 DNA reads TGTGCCAGCTTGAACTATGGCTACACCTTC. Its translation: CASLNYGYTF.

The chain links TRBV4-1 to TRBJ2-1, with 11 bases fitting TRBD2. V trimming: 3 bases; J trimming: 3 bases; junction bases outside the gene matches: 7. The germline CDR1 and CDR2 sequences are MGHRA and YSYEKL. This CDR3 has 17 residues. The CDR3: CASSHEGLAVSYNEQFF. The CDR3 coding sequence is TGCGCCAGCAGCCACGAGGGACTAGCGGTTAGCTACAATGAGCAGTTCTTC.

This rearrangement joins TRBV5-1 to TRBJ1-4; D is undetermined. Trimming shortened V by 5 bases and J by 0 bases, and 8 bases separated the two germline ends. This CDR3 contains 14 residues. Germline V gene data show CDR1 as SGHRS and CDR2 as YFSETQ. The CDR3 nucleotides read TGCGCCAGCAGGGAACAGACAACTAATGAAAAACTGTTTTTT. It translates to CASREQTTNEKLFF.

The J gene is TRBJ1-5, the V gene TRBV27, with TRBD1 matching 7 bases. Germline CDR1 is MNHEY and CDR2 is SMNVEV (reference sequence). The trim removed 6 bases at V and 1 base at J, leaving 6 bases unmatched. This CDR3 region has 15 residues. In nucleotides, the CDR3 is TGTGCCAGCAGGTTTACAGGGGCAAGCAATCAGCCCCAGCATTTT. Translated: CASRFTGASNQPQHF.

The rearrangement uses TRBV5-1 and TRBJ1-4; D may be TRBD1 (5 bases). CDR1 is SGHRS and CDR2 is YFSETQ in the germline V gene. The CDR3 is 16 amino acids. Trimming stripped 5 bases from V and 4 bases from J, with 18 bases between. CDR3 nucleotides: TGCGCCAGCAGTTACTTAACCGGGGGTTTTAATGAAAAACTGTTTTTT. It is translated as CASSYLTGGFNEKLFF. Using reference TRBV5-1 and TRBJ1-4 for the parts outside the CDR3, the full variable domain is KAGVTQTPRYLIKTRGQQVTLSCSPISGHRSVSWYQQTPGQGLQFLFEYFSETQRNKGNFPGRFSGRQFSNSRSEMNVSTLELGDSALYLCASSYLTGGFNEKLFFGSGTQLSVL.

This chain connects TRBV19 to TRBJ1-6; 8 bases line up with TRBD1. The CDR3 runs 15 residues. The ends lost 2 bases at V and 9 bases at J; junction bases unmatched: 6. In germline, CDR1 is LNHDA, CDR2 SQIVND (reference sequence). This chain's CDR3 is CASSITGGIGSPLHF. The CDR3 DNA sequence: TGTGCCAGTAGTATAACAGGGGGGATTGGTTCACCCCTCCACTTT.

The V and J genes are TRBV5-1 and TRBJ1-4; D is unclear. Germline V gene lookup returns CDR1 SGHRS and CDR2 YFSETQ. The V gene lost 4 bases and the J gene lost 7 bases, with 17 bases spanning the gap. The CDR3 runs to 15 residues. CDR3 DNA: TGCGCCAGCAGCCCCGCCCCAAACGAGGGTGAAAAACTGTTTTTT. The encoded protein is CASSPAPNEGEKLFF.

The rearrangement uses TRBV6-5 and TRBJ2-2; TRBD2 matches 8 bases. The germline CDR1 and CDR2 sequences are MNHEY and SVGAGI. Trimming removed 10 bases from V and 1 base from J; junction bases left unmatched: 2. CDR3 length: 13 residues. Here the CDR3 DNA reads TGTGCCACCGGGGGGGGGAACACCGGGGAGCTGTTTTTT. Translation: CATGGGNTGELFF.

The chain combines TRBV14 with TRBJ1-2; D perhaps matches TRBD1 (5 bases). CDR3 size: 14 residues. Trimming left V 4 bases short and J 4 bases short, with 13 bases between. The germline V gene has CDR1 SGHDN and CDR2 FVKESK. The CDR3 DNA reads TGTGCCAGCAGCCTCCTTGACAGTACCTATGGCTACACCTTC. Translating gives CASSLLDSTYGYTF.

The V and J genes are TRBV6-5 and TRBJ1-2; tentative D call: TRBD1 (5 bases). Trimming took 2 bases from V and 4 from J, leaving 11 bases between them. The CDR3 consists of 14 residues. CDR1 is MNHEY, CDR2 SVGAGI, per germline. The CDR3 DNA reads TGTGCCAGCAGTTACCAGGGTCTAGGCTATGGCTACACCTTC. Amino acids: CASSYQGLGYGYTF.

J is TRBJ2-7 and V is TRBV28; no firm D call. CDR3 length equals 12 residues. Trimming pared 5 bases from V and 4 bases from J, leaving 9 bases between. CDR1 is MDHEN and CDR2 is SYDVKM in the germline V gene. This CDR3 reads CASSQLKYEQYF. The DNA for the CDR3 is TGTGCCAGCAGTCAGTTAAAGTACGAGCAGTACTTC.

In DNA form, the CDR3 reads TGCGCCAGCGGGTCCGGGACAGGGGCTCGCGAGCAGTACTTC. Protein sequence: CASGSGTGAREQYF. The V gene is TRBV10-1, the J gene TRBJ2-7; 10 nucleotides align to TRBD1. V lost 8 bases to trimming and J lost 6 bases; unmatched junction nucleotides: 10. The CDR3 contains 14 residues. From germline, CDR1 is WNHNN and CDR2 SYGVQD (reference sequence).

The rearrangement links TRBV13 to TRBJ2-7; maybe TRBD2 (5 bases). V lost 0 bases, J lost 0 bases, and 12 bases lay in between. Germline V gene sequence: CDR1 PRHDT, CDR2 FYEKMQ (reference sequence). The CDR3 loop spans 16 amino acids. CDR3 region: CASSLGGAGVSYEQYF. Here the CDR3 DNA reads TGTGCCAGCAGCTTAGGGGGCGCGGGTGTCTCCTACGAGCAGTACTTC.

This clone was detected only once. The chain uses TRBV6-5 and TRBJ1-3, with a tentative D call TRBD1 (5 bases). The CDR3 totals 14 residues. Trimming left V 0 bases short and J 2 bases short, with 5 bases between. Germline assignment: CDR1 MNHEY and CDR2 SVGAGI. DNA for the CDR3: TGTGCCAGCAGTTACTCGGGGGCTGGAAACACCATATATTTT. Residues: CASSYSGAGNTIYF.

This clone was found once. This chain connects TRBV14 to TRBJ2-2, with D perhaps matching TRBD1 (5 bases). Germline values: CDR1 SGHDN, CDR2 FVKESK. The CDR3 is 14 amino acids. V lost 6 bases, J lost 7 bases, and 15 bases lay in between. The CDR3 loop is CASRPPGMSGELFF. The DNA for the CDR3 is TGTGCCAGCAGGCCACCAGGGATGAGCGGGGAGCTGTTTTTT.

The V gene is TRBV5-1, the J gene TRBJ1-2; D is undetermined. Germline loops: CDR1 SGHRS, CDR2 YFSETQ. CDR3 length: 15 residues. V was clipped by 6 bases and J by 4 bases, with 19 bases between them. DNA of the CDR3: TGCGCCAGCAACCTCCTTGGACGGAGGTCCTATGGCTACACCTTC. It translates to CASNLLGRRSYGYTF. The full variable domain, rest sourced from reference TRBV5-1 and TRBJ1-2, is KAGVTQTPRYLIKTRGQQVTLSCSPISGHRSVSWYQQTPGQGLQFLFEYFSETQRNKGNFPGRFSGRQFSNSRSEMNVSTLELGDSALYLCASNLLGRRSYGYTFGSGTRLTVV.